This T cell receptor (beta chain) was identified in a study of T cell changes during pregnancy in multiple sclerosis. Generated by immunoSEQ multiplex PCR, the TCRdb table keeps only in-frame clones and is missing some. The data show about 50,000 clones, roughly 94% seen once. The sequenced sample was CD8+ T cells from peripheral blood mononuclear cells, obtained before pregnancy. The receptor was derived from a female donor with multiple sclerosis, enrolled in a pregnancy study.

CDR3 sequence (DNA): TGCGCCAGCAGCTTGGCCGGCAGGGCTCCCCTGGGCTCTGGGGCCAACGTCCTGACTTTC. This gives the protein CASSLAGRAPLGSGANVLTF. The chain combines TRBV5-1 with TRBJ2-6; D is possibly TRBD1 (5 bases). CDR1 and CDR2 from the germline V gene are SGHRS and YFSETQ. Trimming cost V 0 bases and J 0 bases, with 19 bases left between them. The length of the CDR3 is 20 residues.